A selection of T cell receptor beta chains follows, all from one sample in a study of neoadjuvant anti-PD-1 for oral cavity cancer. Libraries were prepared by immunoSEQ multiplex PCR; TCRdb keeps only in-frame clonotypes and omits some of them. The sample consists of 15,000 to 20,000 clones, about two thirds of them appearing once. This sample comprised PBMCs, obtained before nivolumab (anti-PD-1) treatment. The receptors come from a person between 40 and 79 years old with oral cavity squamous cell carcinoma. Both conserved end residues are part of each CDR3. D genes are given only for firm matches. Size is stated for part of the rows, as once, few or many counts, or as a class when the clone is expanded.

>TRBJ1-3|.|.|TRBV11-1
TGTGCCAGCAGCTTTCGACGGGGCGCGCCTGGAAACACCATATATTTT
CASSFRRGAPGNTIYF
>TRBJ2-7|TRBD2|.|TRBV6-6
TGTGCCAGCAGGCCGGGACTAGCGGGAGAGGAGCAGTACTTC
CASRPGLAGEEQYF
>TRBJ1-5|TRBD1|.|TRBV30
TGTGCCTGGACCCAAGGGGGCGGAGGTCAGCCCCAGCATTTT
CAWTQGGGGQPQHF
>TRBJ2-6|.|.|TRBV2
TGTGCCAGCCATGGTTTCTCTGGGGCCAACGTCCTGACTTTC
CASHGFSGANVLTF
>TRBJ2-3|TRBD2|.|TRBV2
TGTGCCAGCACCCCCGCGGGAGTTCCTACAGATACGCAGTATTTT
CASTPAGVPTDTQYF
>TRBJ2-7|.|.|TRBV6-5
TGTGCCAGCAGCCCGGGGTCCACATTTCGCGAGCAGTACTTC
CASSPGSTFREQYF
>TRBJ2-3|TRBD2|once|TRBV5-1
TGCGCCAGCAGCTTGGATGGGACTAGCGGGAGAAGCACAGATACGCAGTATTTT
CASSLDGTSGRSTDTQYF
>TRBJ2-1|TRBD2|once|TRBV5-1
TGCGCCAGCAGCTTAGAATTAGGGACTAGTCAGCACAATGAGCAGTTCTTC
CASSLELGTSQHNEQFF
>TRBJ1-2|.|.|TRBV29-1
TGCAGCGTCGCAAACGTAATAGTAGAGTACCCAAACTATGGCTACACCTTC
CSVANVIVEYPNYGYTF
>TRBJ2-6|.|few|TRBV9
TGTGCCAGCAGCGTATCCCCCTCCCCTGTAGCCAACGTCCTGACTTTC
CASSVSPSPVANVLTF
>TRBJ2-7|.|.|TRBV7-9
TGTGCCAGCAGCTTAGGGGTTGTAGAGCAGTACTTC
CASSLGVVEQYF
>TRBJ2-3|.|.|TRBV7-7
TGTGCTAGCAGCTTAGGATCCTCAGATACGCAGTATTTT
CASSLGSSDTQYF
>TRBJ1-2|TRBD1|.|TRBV30
TGTGCCTGGAAGGATACCGGGACAGGGCCTGGAAGAGATGGCTACACCTTC
CAWKDTGTGPGRDGYTF
>TRBJ2-5|.|few|TRBV1
TGCACCAGCAGCCCGGCGGAGGGTGGTCTAGTGGGAGAGACCCAGTACTTC
CTSSPAEGGLVGETQYF
>TRBJ1-1|TRBD1|few|TRBV27
TGTGCCAGCGCACCGGGACAGGGGTATATGAACACTGAAGCTTTCTTT
CASAPGQGYMNTEAFF
>TRBJ2-7|TRBD2|once|TRBV5-1
TGCGCCAGCAGCTTGGGAGCGGGGAGTGGGGAGCAGTACTTC
CASSLGAGSGEQYF
>TRBJ2-2|.|few|TRBV5-8
TGTGCCAGCAGCTGGATGGGGTCGAGCGGGGAGCTGTTTTTT
CASSWMGSSGELFF
>TRBJ1-4|TRBD1|few|TRBV19
TGTGCCAGTAGTGTAATCCGGGACAGGGGAGAAAAACTGTTTTTT
CASSVIRDRGEKLFF
>TRBJ1-2|.|once|TRBV10-3
TGTGCCATCAGTGCTGGCAGCCTCTATGGCTACACCTTC
CAISAGSLYGYTF
>TRBJ2-1|.|once|TRBV29-1
TGCAGCGTAGCCGGGACGGCCTCCTACAATGAGCAGTTCTTC
CSVAGTASYNEQFF
>TRBJ1-1|TRBD1|.|TRBV7-3
TGTGCCAGCAGCGGTCAGGGGGGGACTGAAGCTTTCTTT
CASSGQGGTEAFF
>TRBJ2-3|TRBD2|.|TRBV7-9
TGTGCCAGCAGCTATTGGACCGGGACTAGCGGGAGAAGCACAGATACGCAGTATTTT
CASSYWTGTSGRSTDTQYF
>TRBJ1-2|.|.|TRBV6-5
TGTGCCAGCAGCCCCACCCGAAGAGTCTATGGCTACACCTTC
CASSPTRRVYGYTF
>TRBJ2-3|.|few|TRBV5-1
TGCGCCAGCAGCTGGGAGCGGTCTAGAGATACGCAGTATTTT
CASSWERSRDTQYF
>TRBJ1-5|.|few|TRBV6-6
TGTGCCAGCAGTTACGGGGCCAGAGTAGGTCAGCCCCAGCATTTT
CASSYGARVGQPQHF
>TRBJ2-7|.|few|TRBV28
TGTGCCAGCAGTTTACCACAACAGGGTAGCTCCTACGAGCAGTACTTC
CASSLPQQGSSYEQYF
>TRBJ2-1|TRBD1|few|TRBV28
TGTGCCAGCAGTTACGGGACAGGGGAAAATGAGCAGTTCTTC
CASSYGTGENEQFF
>TRBJ1-5|.|once|TRBV2
TGTGCCAGCAGTGACAGGGGAATAAATCAGCCCCAGCATTTT
CASSDRGINQPQHF
>TRBJ2-3|TRBD2|.|TRBV18
TGTGCCAGCTCACCGATAGCGGGAGTCGGCACAGATACGCAGTATTTT
CASSPIAGVGTDTQYF
>TRBJ2-1|.|.|TRBV6-4
TGTGCCAGCAGTCTTTCCCCAGGGGACTACAATGAGCAGTTCTTC
CASSLSPGDYNEQFF
>TRBJ2-3|TRBD1|.|TRBV6-1
TGTGCCAGCAGACAGGGGGCCTCTAGGAAGGGGTATTTT
CASRQGASRKGYF
>TRBJ1-5|.|.|TRBV27
TGTGCCAGCAGTTTAGACAGGACTTCAGCCCAGCATTTT
CASSLDRTSAQHF
>TRBJ1-5|.|few|TRBV7-2
TGTGCCAGCAGCTCTGGGACCGCCGCTAATCAGCCCCAGCATTTT
CASSSGTAANQPQHF
>TRBJ1-5|TRBD1|.|TRBV2
TGTGCCAGCAGACGGGACAGGGTCAGCAATCAGCCCCAGCATTTT
CASRRDRVSNQPQHF
>TRBJ1-1|.|once|TRBV19
TGTGCCAGTAGAAGCGGGGGGACGAACACTGAAGCTTTCTTT
CASRSGGTNTEAFF
>TRBJ2-7|TRBD2|.|TRBV19
TGTGCCAGTAGTATTAAGGGACTAGCGGCCTACGAGCAGTACTTC
CASSIKGLAAYEQYF
>TRBJ2-7|TRBD1|few|TRBV10-2
TGCGCCAGCAGTGAAGGGACAGCCCTCTCCTACGAGCAGTACTTC
CASSEGTALSYEQYF
>TRBJ2-1|TRBD2|.|TRBV19
TGTGCCAGTAGCCCGGGACTAGTCAATGAGCAGTTCTTC
CASSPGLVNEQFF
>TRBJ2-2|.|once|TRBV2
TGTGCCAGCAGCCCTATTGAGGCGGGCACCGGGGAGCTGTTTTTT
CASSPIEAGTGELFF
>TRBJ2-5|.|.|TRBV6-1
TGTGCCAGCAGACTCCAAGAGACCCAGTACTTC
CASRLQETQYF
>TRBJ1-2|.|.|TRBV29-1
TGCAGCGTTGGCGTCGGGCTTTTGTATGGCTACACCTTC
CSVGVGLLYGYTF
>TRBJ1-5|.|.|TRBV27
TGTGCCAGCAGCACAAGTTTTAGTCAGCCCCAGCATTTT
CASSTSFSQPQHF
>TRBJ2-1|TRBD2|.|TRBV19
TGTGCCAGTAGAAGCCTGGCTAGCGGGGACAATGAGCAGTTCTTC
CASRSLASGDNEQFF
>TRBJ2-7|.|.|TRBV27
TGTGCCAGCAGTTTAGTGGCATCCTCCTACGAGCAGTACTTC
CASSLVASSYEQYF
>TRBJ2-3|.|.|TRBV29-1
TGCAGCGTACAGGGTCGGGTCACAGATACGCAGTATTTT
CSVQGRVTDTQYF
>TRBJ2-5|.|.|TRBV10-3
TGTGCCGTTTCAGGGTCGGAGGGGGCAATGCAAGAGACCCAGTACTTC
CAVSGSEGAMQETQYF
>TRBJ2-7|.|.|TRBV30
TGTGCCTGGATTCCTCTTAAAGCGGTCTCCTACGAGCAGTACTTC
CAWIPLKAVSYEQYF
>TRBJ2-3|.|.|TRBV6-1
TGTGCCAGCAGTGACCTTACCACTAGCACAGATACGCAGTATTTT
CASSDLTTSTDTQYF
>TRBJ1-2|.|.|TRBV20-1
TGCAGTGCTAGAGAAACCTTCTACACCTTC
CSARETFYTF
>TRBJ2-5|TRBD1|.|TRBV15
TGTGCCACCAGCAGAGAGACAGGGAAGGAGACCCAGTACTTC
CATSRETGKETQYF
>TRBJ2-5|.|once|TRBV6-1
TGTGCCAGCAGAACAACAGGGAGAGGGGAGACCCAGTACTTC
CASRTTGRGETQYF
>TRBJ2-1|.|.|TRBV9
TGTGCCAGCAGCGCCCAACGGGGTCAGGGAAACTACAATGAGCAGTTCTTC
CASSAQRGQGNYNEQFF
>TRBJ2-3|TRBD2|once|TRBV5-6
TGTGCCAGCCGAGCCGAAAAGCGGGAGATTCCGAATGCAGATACGCAGTATTTT
CASRAEKREIPNADTQYF
>TRBJ1-4|TRBD1|.|TRBV6-6
TGTGCCAGCGGAGGGCAGGGGGGCGAAAAACTGTTTTTT
CASGGQGGEKLFF